A selection of T cell receptor beta chains follows, all from one sample in a study of cytomegalovirus exposure and HLA in healthy donors. Generated by immunoSEQ multiplex PCR, the TCRdb table keeps only in-frame clones and is missing some. Of more than 300,000 clones listed, 75% to 90% are singletons. The sequencing sample was made of PBMCs. The receptors were gathered from a woman under 30 in good health and CMV-seronegative. CDR3s include the opening cysteine and the closing phenylalanine or tryptophan. Each record gives: J gene, V gene, CDR3 protein.

j_call: TRBJ2-7; v_call: TRBV19; cdr3_aa: CASSISGGSSYEQYF
j_call: TRBJ2-3; v_call: TRBV5-6; cdr3_aa: CASSLVATFGDTQYF
j_call: TRBJ2-7; v_call: TRBV7-9; cdr3_aa: CASAEWRNEQYF
j_call: TRBJ2-7; v_call: TRBV7-9; cdr3_aa: CASGRQAYYEQYF
j_call: TRBJ1-1; v_call: TRBV4-1; cdr3_aa: CASSPRGLNTEAFF
j_call: TRBJ2-7; v_call: TRBV15; cdr3_aa: CATSRDRGEYEQYF
j_call: TRBJ1-5; v_call: TRBV19; cdr3_aa: CASSVSRQPQHF
j_call: TRBJ2-3; v_call: TRBV7-2; cdr3_aa: CASSLAPLAATDTQYF
j_call: TRBJ2-5; v_call: TRBV14; cdr3_aa: CASSQRLARETQYF
j_call: TRBJ2-1; v_call: TRBV10-2; cdr3_aa: CASLSSGGNEQFF
j_call: TRBJ1-2; v_call: TRBV10-3; cdr3_aa: CAISERTDGYTF
j_call: TRBJ1-1; v_call: TRBV28; cdr3_aa: CASRPSGVNTEAFF
j_call: TRBJ2-6; v_call: TRBV7-2; cdr3_aa: CASSLSTGSNVLTF
j_call: TRBJ2-5; v_call: TRBV14; cdr3_aa: CASSLSETQYF
j_call: TRBJ2-1; v_call: TRBV2; cdr3_aa: CASSGPQTKGEGFVDEQFF
j_call: TRBJ2-5; v_call: TRBV10-1; cdr3_aa: CASSESVGAQETQYF
j_call: TRBJ2-1; v_call: TRBV10-3; cdr3_aa: CAIRGTSGRDSAPNEQFF
j_call: TRBJ2-7; v_call: TRBV9; cdr3_aa: CASSVEGQGTYEQYF
j_call: TRBJ2-7; v_call: TRBV6-1; cdr3_aa: CASSEARGHKSYEQYF
j_call: TRBJ2-3; v_call: TRBV28; cdr3_aa: CASSLTGAGTDTQYF
j_call: TRBJ2-7; v_call: TRBV30; cdr3_aa: CAWTALAGVGYEQYF
j_call: TRBJ2-7; v_call: TRBV18; cdr3_aa: CASSPGGFYEQYF
j_call: TRBJ2-2; v_call: TRBV28; cdr3_aa: CASSLVESDRVKKTGELFF
j_call: TRBJ1-5; v_call: TRBV27; cdr3_aa: CASSLSRTGGQPQHF
j_call: TRBJ2-1; v_call: TRBV7-2; cdr3_aa: CASSRSGPAYNEQFF
j_call: TRBJ2-7; v_call: TRBV6-6; cdr3_aa: CASTTRNGGIYEQYF
j_call: TRBJ1-3; v_call: TRBV18; cdr3_aa: CASSPRSSSGNTIYF
j_call: TRBJ1-2; v_call: TRBV6-5; cdr3_aa: CASSYSRQGITYGYTF
j_call: TRBJ1-5; v_call: TRBV28; cdr3_aa: CASSFLRGGVAQPQHF
j_call: TRBJ2-2; v_call: TRBV11-2; cdr3_aa: CASSRAGGPAGELFF
j_call: TRBJ2-1; v_call: TRBV7-9; cdr3_aa: CASSLGLAGGDEQFF
j_call: TRBJ2-1; v_call: TRBV28; cdr3_aa: CASSRGGGSYNEQFF
j_call: TRBJ1-1; v_call: TRBV5-8; cdr3_aa: CASSYGTGNTEAFF
j_call: TRBJ2-2; v_call: TRBV9; cdr3_aa: CASSLDLTSGRAGSGELFF
j_call: TRBJ1-1; v_call: TRBV5-4; cdr3_aa: CASSFGTGPMVTEAFF
j_call: TRBJ2-2; v_call: TRBV7-9; cdr3_aa: CASSLATGTGGLTGELFF
j_call: TRBJ2-5; v_call: TRBV15; cdr3_aa: CATSRDGKGAETQYF
j_call: TRBJ2-7; v_call: TRBV15; cdr3_aa: CATSRDQAYEQYF
j_call: TRBJ1-5; v_call: TRBV19; cdr3_aa: CATDRGQGQPQHF
j_call: TRBJ2-7; v_call: TRBV7-9; cdr3_aa: CASRAGTGDHEQYF
j_call: TRBJ2-5; v_call: TRBV18; cdr3_aa: CASSPQQGGAGETQYF
j_call: TRBJ2-5; v_call: TRBV7-7; cdr3_aa: CASSSYLGREGETQYF
j_call: TRBJ1-4; v_call: TRBV27; cdr3_aa: CASSLARTGGEKLFF
j_call: TRBJ2-1; v_call: TRBV11-2; cdr3_aa: CASSLGLGLAHNEQFF
j_call: TRBJ2-1; v_call: TRBV5-6; cdr3_aa: CASSLAISGSPAYNEQFF
j_call: TRBJ2-5; v_call: TRBV11-2; cdr3_aa: CASSAWVGPETQYF
j_call: TRBJ2-1; v_call: TRBV27; cdr3_aa: CASSLSRQGALAKQFF
j_call: TRBJ1-2; v_call: TRBV25-1; cdr3_aa: CASNNPAAGNGYTF
j_call: TRBJ2-3; v_call: TRBV2; cdr3_aa: CASRATDTQYF
j_call: TRBJ2-3; v_call: TRBV4-1; cdr3_aa: CASSQDRAPSDTQYF
j_call: TRBJ2-7; v_call: TRBV7-9; cdr3_aa: CASSLATTSSYEQYF
j_call: TRBJ2-5; v_call: TRBV6-5; cdr3_aa: CASSYSSGSQETQYF
j_call: TRBJ2-7; v_call: TRBV7-9; cdr3_aa: CASTPLGAALESRQQYF